This T cell receptor (beta chain) came from a study of STAT5B mutations in CD4+ large granular lymphocyte leukemia. To note about this clone: The antigen remains unidentified.

Study-level points and caveats: About a quarter of private leukemic clonotypes occurred rarely in other patients' non-leukemic repertoires.

Data came from immunoSEQ multiplex PCR; TCRdb stores just in-frame clones and leaves some out. The table records 20,000 to 25,000 clones, 60% to 80% of them present only once. The source material was CD4+ T cells from blood buffy coats. The receptor comes from a human donor in good health.

CDR3 sequence (DNA): TGTGCCAGCGACAGGGTGAACACTGAAGCTTTCTTT. It is translated as CASDRVNTEAFF. This rearrangement joins TRBV5-4 to TRBJ1-1; 7 bases map to TRBD1. This CDR3 spans 12 amino acids. CDR1 and CDR2 from the germline V gene are SGHNT and YYREEE (reference sequence). Trimming removed 7 bases from V and 0 bases from J; junction bases left unmatched: 0.